The rows below give T cell receptor beta chains drawn from one sample of a study of read filtering for tumor transcriptome and immune sequencing. Via MiXCR, TCRdb re-called the reads, giving one row per CDR3 protein. The sample lists approximately 38,000 distinct CDR3 sequences; roughly an eighth were seen once. The sequenced sample was a population of CD138-negative cells sorted from bone marrow. These receptors were taken from a donor over 35 with multiple myeloma. CDR3s leave out the opening cysteine and the closing phenylalanine or tryptophan. Fields, in order: V gene, J gene, CDR3 length, D gene, CDR3 protein. D genes are given only for firm matches.

v_gene: TRBV5-1; j_gene: TRBJ2-7; len: 12; d_gene: -; CDR3aa: ASSLGRGEYEQY
v_gene: TRBV7-2; j_gene: TRBJ2-2; len: 13; d_gene: -; CDR3aa: ASSLNSMGTGELF
v_gene: TRBV7-2; j_gene: TRBJ2-1; len: 14; d_gene: -; CDR3aa: ASSLPTDYSYNEQF
v_gene: TRBV7-2; j_gene: TRBJ2-1; len: 10; d_gene: -; CDR3aa: ASSLVGRPQF
v_gene: TRBV29-1; j_gene: TRBJ2-1; len: 11; d_gene: -; CDR3aa: SVEDGGRNEQF
v_gene: TRBV5-1; j_gene: TRBJ2-1; len: 14; d_gene: TRBD1; CDR3aa: ASSSTDRVRYNEQF
v_gene: TRBV20-1; j_gene: TRBJ2-5; len: 14; d_gene: TRBD2; CDR3aa: SALDSAGVSSETQY
v_gene: TRBV12-3/TRBV12-4; j_gene: TRBJ2-5; len: 10; d_gene: -; CDR3aa: ASSSPDSTQY
v_gene: TRBV28; j_gene: TRBJ2-7; len: 12; d_gene: TRBD1; CDR3aa: ASSSTGRIHEQY
v_gene: TRBV2; j_gene: TRBJ2-2; len: 13; d_gene: -; CDR3aa: ASSGQRANTGELF
v_gene: TRBV7-2; j_gene: TRBJ1-1; len: 12; d_gene: TRBD1; CDR3aa: ASSQGQGHTEAF
v_gene: TRBV12-3/TRBV12-4; j_gene: TRBJ1-2; len: 13; d_gene: TRBD1; CDR3aa: ASSRPDRGPHGYT
v_gene: TRBV5-5; j_gene: TRBJ1-1; len: 11; d_gene: TRBD1; CDR3aa: ASIPTGTTEAF
v_gene: TRBV23-1; j_gene: TRBJ2-2; len: 11; d_gene: -; CDR3aa: ARGRPDTGELF
v_gene: TRBV28; j_gene: TRBJ2-7; len: 12; d_gene: TRBD2; CDR3aa: ASSERGSSYEQY
v_gene: TRBV12-3/TRBV12-4; j_gene: TRBJ2-5; len: 12; d_gene: TRBD1; CDR3aa: ASSRSGTEETQY
v_gene: TRBV7-2; j_gene: TRBJ1-5; len: 13; d_gene: TRBD1; CDR3aa: ASSSGQGRNQPQH
v_gene: TRBV4-1; j_gene: TRBJ2-1; len: 15; d_gene: TRBD2; CDR3aa: ASSQEWGLAGGYEQF
v_gene: TRBV5-1; j_gene: TRBJ2-6; len: 11; d_gene: -; CDR3aa: ASRSSGANVLT
v_gene: TRBV6-2/TRBV6-3; j_gene: TRBJ2-1; len: 12; d_gene: -; CDR3aa: ASSWDGFNNEQF
v_gene: TRBV19; j_gene: TRBJ1-5; len: 12; d_gene: -; CDR3aa: ASSRDHSNQPQH
v_gene: TRBV7-9; j_gene: TRBJ1-4; len: 10; d_gene: -; CDR3aa: AGAATNEKLF
v_gene: TRBV6-2/TRBV6-3; j_gene: TRBJ2-5; len: 8; d_gene: -; CDR3aa: ASNKWTGY
v_gene: TRBV7-3; j_gene: TRBJ1-1; len: 11; d_gene: TRBD1; CDR3aa: ASSKGQGGEAF
v_gene: TRBV5-1; j_gene: TRBJ1-1; len: 12; d_gene: TRBD1; CDR3aa: ASSLTGGGTEAF
v_gene: TRBV7-2; j_gene: TRBJ2-1; len: 12; d_gene: -; CDR3aa: ASSPRQEYNEQF
v_gene: TRBV5-4; j_gene: TRBJ1-1; len: 12; d_gene: -; CDR3aa: ASSLDRTNTEAF
v_gene: TRBV7-2; j_gene: TRBJ2-1; len: 14; d_gene: -; CDR3aa: ASSLAGTDRYGEQF
v_gene: TRBV6-2/TRBV6-3; j_gene: TRBJ2-3; len: 13; d_gene: -; CDR3aa: ASSSAGTGTDTQY
v_gene: TRBV25-1; j_gene: TRBJ2-7; len: 11; d_gene: TRBD2; CDR3aa: ASKGTSAYEQY
v_gene: TRBV3-1; j_gene: TRBJ2-1; len: 10; d_gene: TRBD2; CDR3aa: ASGLAGGEQF
v_gene: TRBV28; j_gene: TRBJ2-7; len: 12; d_gene: -; CDR3aa: ASLQEGVSREQY
v_gene: TRBV20-1; j_gene: TRBJ2-1; len: 16; d_gene: TRBD2; CDR3aa: SARDLRGGTNAYNEQF
v_gene: TRBV7-9; j_gene: TRBJ1-3; len: 13; d_gene: -; CDR3aa: ASRWTDSSGNTIY
v_gene: TRBV10-3; j_gene: TRBJ2-5; len: 12; d_gene: TRBD1; CDR3aa: AIRGTGLEETQY
v_gene: TRBV5-1; j_gene: TRBJ2-5; len: 16; d_gene: -; CDR3aa: ASSSHNNLDPRGETQY
v_gene: TRBV7-2; j_gene: TRBJ2-7; len: 11; d_gene: TRBD2; CDR3aa: ASRGTSYYEQY
v_gene: TRBV5-1; j_gene: TRBJ2-3; len: 14; d_gene: TRBD2; CDR3aa: ASSLEPSGSTDTQY
v_gene: TRBV5-1; j_gene: TRBJ2-1; len: 12; d_gene: TRBD1; CDR3aa: ASRGQGRENEQF
v_gene: TRBV28; j_gene: TRBJ2-1; len: 13; d_gene: -; CDR3aa: ASSPGLEPYNEQF
v_gene: TRBV5-1; j_gene: TRBJ2-7; len: 10; d_gene: -; CDR3aa: ASSIGDRQEY
v_gene: TRBV25-1; j_gene: TRBJ2-7; len: 12; d_gene: TRBD1; CDR3aa: ASSEQGASYEQY
v_gene: TRBV4-1; j_gene: TRBJ1-4; len: 10; d_gene: -; CDR3aa: ASSQGDGGLF
v_gene: TRBV30; j_gene: TRBJ2-2; len: 12; d_gene: -; CDR3aa: AWSQGKNTGELF
v_gene: TRBV20-1; j_gene: TRBJ2-3; len: 9; d_gene: -; CDR3aa: SARKDDTQY
v_gene: TRBV27; j_gene: TRBJ2-1; len: 12; d_gene: -; CDR3aa: ASTPSTGYNEQF
v_gene: TRBV20-1; j_gene: TRBJ2-1; len: 16; d_gene: -; CDR3aa: SASRRYGSAARRNEQF
v_gene: TRBV29-1; j_gene: TRBJ2-1; len: 12; d_gene: TRBD2; CDR3aa: SVGGGANYNEQF
v_gene: TRBV11-2; j_gene: TRBJ1-1; len: 13; d_gene: -; CDR3aa: ASSLDQSGSTEAF
v_gene: TRBV5-1; j_gene: TRBJ2-1; len: 13; d_gene: TRBD2; CDR3aa: ASSSGLAGYNEQF
v_gene: TRBV20-1; j_gene: TRBJ2-1; len: 14; d_gene: TRBD2; CDR3aa: SARGLAGAPYNEQF
v_gene: TRBV4-1; j_gene: TRBJ2-5; len: 15; d_gene: -; CDR3aa: ASSQRTNRDTKETQY
v_gene: TRBV29-1; j_gene: TRBJ2-1; len: 9; d_gene: -; CDR3aa: SVYGGNEQF
v_gene: TRBV4-2; j_gene: TRBJ2-7; len: 13; d_gene: -; CDR3aa: ASSEDFGTWSEQY
v_gene: TRBV5-1; j_gene: TRBJ2-1; len: 13; d_gene: TRBD2; CDR3aa: ASSVGGTSDNEQF
v_gene: TRBV7-3; j_gene: TRBJ2-4; len: 9; d_gene: -; CDR3aa: ATTLERIQY
v_gene: TRBV19; j_gene: TRBJ2-6; len: 13; d_gene: TRBD1; CDR3aa: ASTLQGPGANVLT
v_gene: TRBV2; j_gene: TRBJ2-3; len: 15; d_gene: TRBD1; CDR3aa: ASSADQGTGNTDTQY
v_gene: TRBV7-9; j_gene: TRBJ2-2; len: 13; d_gene: TRBD1; CDR3aa: ASSSDRGGTGELF
v_gene: TRBV28; j_gene: TRBJ1-5; len: 13; d_gene: TRBD1; CDR3aa: ASRYDRASNQPQH